This T cell receptor beta chain was found in a study of cytomegalovirus exposure and HLA in healthy donors. A multiplex PCR was run with 60 Vbeta primers and 13 Jbeta primers. Clones were sequenced by immunoSEQ multiplex PCR, and TCRdb holds only the in-frame ones, with some missing. The table includes around 130,000 clones, 73% detected once. In regard to this clone: The antigen is undetermined.

Whole-study findings and limits: A cluster of highly shared sequence variants was likely a sequencing artifact.

This clonotype was obtained from a woman aged 40 to 50 in good health and CMV-seropositive. The sample consisted of PBMCs.

CDR3 loop: CASVSSGANVLTF. The DNA of the CDR3 is TGTGCCAGTGTATCCTCTGGGGCCAACGTCCTGACTTTC. This rearrangement joins TRBV19 to TRBJ2-6; D gene ambiguous. V was cut by 8 bases and J by 0 bases, with 5 bases left in between. Germline V lookup: CDR1 LNHDA, CDR2 SQIVND (reference sequence). This CDR3 has 13 amino acids.